This TCR beta chain comes out of a study of cytotoxic CD8 clonotypes in ibrutinib-treated CLL (dated by TCRdb to 2020 to 2023). Regarding the complete study: The cohort had ten to twelve relapsed/refractory and more than 14 treatment-naive patients; 17 to 18 were IGHV unmutated. Responses were partial in around 24 patients and complete in 2; after median 68 months follow-up, some 15 stayed in remission and approximately twelve progressed. The response samples were drawn at a median of 12 months into treatment, with a range of roughly 6 to 36 months. An average of roughly 270,000 productive templates and 94,082 productive rearrangements was obtained per sample. Longitudinal samples were obtainable from about 30% of the 86 participants in the trial. Cryopreserved peripheral blood mononuclear cells were obtained prior to treatment, at the time of response, and at either disease progression or sustained remission. Patients were still on ibrutinib when every remission and progressive disease sample was collected. The full study reports these points: At baseline, clonality was higher than in age-matched healthy donors and showed a strong correlation with circulating CD8+ T-cell counts. Clonality increased at ibrutinib response, stayed stable in sustained remission, and fell back toward baseline at progression. Sampling times were not matched between patients in sustained remission and patients whose disease was progressing, and lymph node repertoires were not examined. Public clonotypes were rare and either contracted or stayed stable during treatment, and the rise in clonality at ibrutinib response reflected the expansion of private clonotypes.

The meaning of the sample's time point label: about 11 months on ibrutinib. For TCR beta library preparation, roughly 2.2 micrograms of genomic DNA were isolated from cryopreserved PBMCs. Longitudinal blood samples from CLL patients on ibrutinib monotherapy were analyzed using high-throughput TCR beta sequencing. The patients took part in an open-label, single-center phase 2 trial of ibrutinib monotherapy. From cysteine to phenylalanine, the CDR3 is 12 amino acids long. Of the read, only the CDR3 DNA is kept; its 36 bases are in frame from base 1. The germline V gene gives CDR1 as LGHNA and CDR2 as YNFKEQ. On this clone itself: There is no known antigen for this receptor. An end of the junction differs from the germline gene, which may be a read error.

The goal of deep resolution MiSeq sequencing was a depth between 1 in 1 million and 1 in 200,000 T cells, and coverage averaged 10x per clonotype. The immunoSEQ hsTCRB Kit was used to generate the TCR beta libraries. Under the source paper's analysis protocol: Data were analyzed with ImmunoSEQ Data Assistant and ImmunoSEQ Analyzer, with V, D and J genes assigned per IMGT definitions. Clonality, which ranges from 0 to 1, was calculated by subtracting the normalized Shannon entropy of productive rearrangement frequencies from one. Only overrepresented clonotypes making up at least 0.05% of the repertoire of each patient were included in the public clonotype analysis. Repertoires from around 13 age-matched healthy donors in immuneACCESS were used as clonality controls. This is the immuneACCESS table as TCRdb keeps it, with only in-frame sequences that have V and J called. A part of the clones is gone; compared with another copy, unresolved V genes explain less than half, and the rest is unexplained. The V and J calls and clone size are taken from that table; D and trimming were inferred from the DNA. The sample data list about 160,000 clones, and 81% of these were observed just once. Roughly 2% of the sample is in the top ten clones.

This TCR was recovered from a human donor with chronic lymphocytic leukemia. This specimen consisted of PBMCs, obtained after 12 months of ibrutinib treatment. The rearrangement combines TRBV4-2 with TRBJ1-1; tentative D gene TRBD1, with 5 bases matching. The DNA reads TGTGCCAGCAACCAAAGGGGCACTGAAGCTTTCTTT. Its protein is CASNQRGTEAFF.